The following is a T cell receptor beta chain sequence with its context. Its antigen is not known. This sample is drawn from a study of T cells after posttransplantation cyclophosphamide. Overall study results and limits: Later post-transplant blood repertoires were often dominated by donor CD8+ memory clones. Tissue-infiltrating T cells from skin or gut overlapped little with blood T cells.

Losses at the gene ends were 0 bases for V and 8 bases for J; bases not matched to a gene: 5. The CDR3 is 15 residues long. Germline V lookup: CDR1 SGHDT, CDR2 YYEEEE. The naive gate required viable CD3+CD4+ or CD3+CD8+ cells with CCR7+CD45RA+CD45RO-CD95-CD27+CD28+ phenotype. The method was immunoSEQ multiplex PCR; TCRdb's version includes in-frame clones alone and lacks a portion of them. The repertoire holds approximately 3,100 clones, with 95% to 96% as singletons. The sequenced sample consisted of naive CD8+ T cells sorted from PBMCs. The rearrangement joins TRBV5-6 to TRBJ1-6; 7 nucleotides align to TRBD1. This sequence was found in a woman between 50 and 59 years old in good health and a related stem cell transplant donor. The chain's CDR3 is CASSLGTGPYSPLHF. As DNA, the CDR3 is TGTGCCAGCAGCTTGGGGACAGGCCCTTATTCACCCCTCCACTTT.